Included here is one TCR beta chain sequence, with context. The data were obtained in a study of blood T cell repertoires in COVID-19. This CDR3 is 18 amino acids long. V shed 5 bases and J 4 bases; nucleotides not matched to a gene: 10. Germline CDR1 reads MNHEY; CDR2 reads SMNVEV (reference sequence). Original methodology: Reference gene primer amplification gave nucleated cell count estimates. Libraries were prepared by immunoSEQ multiplex PCR; TCRdb keeps only in-frame clonotypes and omits some of them. V, J and clone size derive from that table, while D and trimming were established from the DNA sequence. In the table there are 150,000 to 190,000 clones, about 86% of which are singletons. Living in about two dozen US areas, the participants were between roughly 18 and 90 years of age. Assignments of participants to cohorts depended upon their own reported clinical history.

What was sequenced was PBMCs or T cells enriched from blood (not recorded which). The rearrangement joins TRBV27 to TRBJ2-2, with 13 bases fitting TRBD2. The receptor was isolated from a man between 45 and 60 years old who had recovered from COVID-19. CDR3 protein: CASSRSGTSGVVTGELFF. The CDR3 bases are TGTGCCAGCAGTCGGTCCGGGACTAGCGGGGTGGTCACCGGGGAGCTGTTTTTT.